What follows are 15 T cell receptor beta chains derived from one specimen sequenced in a study of CD4 T cells in relation to SARS-CoV-2 and coronaviruses. Their antigen targets remain unknown. CD4+ T cells from unexposed donors were obtained before the COVID-19 pandemic (2011-2018). After about 10 days of culture, CD4+ T cells were isolated. Only in-frame clones appear in the TCRdb table, and some are missing; sequencing was by immunoSEQ multiplex PCR. Of more than 20,000 clones detected, around 73% appear once; the ten largest clones hold around a sixth. Sequencing was carried out using CD4+ T cells from PBMCs, cultured in vitro. These receptors came from a human donor in good health.

The genes are TRBV9 and TRBJ1-4; D unresolved. The CDR3 sequence is 16 residues long. The ends were cut back, 4 bases at V and 5 bases at J, with 18 bases in the middle. In germline, CDR1 is SGDLS, CDR2 YYNGEE. This CDR3 is CASSPPHSRNNEKLFF. Here the CDR3 DNA reads TGTGCCAGCAGCCCACCCCATTCCAGAAACAATGAAAAACTGTTTTTT.

The V and J genes are TRBV6-6 and TRBJ1-2; D remains unclear. The CDR3 totals 15 residues. Looked up from germline, CDR1 is MNHNY and CDR2 is SVGAGI (reference sequence). The V end was cut by 0 bases, the J end by 6 bases, with 14 bases between. CDR3 coding DNA: TGTGCCAGCAGTTACTCGAACCCGGGAGCACATGGCTACACCTTC. It encodes CASSYSNPGAHGYTF.

V is TRBV30 and J is TRBJ2-5; a weak D match, TRBD2 (5 bases). V was clipped by 8 bases and J by 5 bases, with 15 bases between them. Germline CDR1 GTSNPN, CDR2 SVGIG (reference sequence). This CDR3 has 12 amino acids. The CDR3 DNA sequence: TGTGCCGGGTCCTCGGGGTCCGAGACCCAGTACTTC. It yields the protein CAGSSGSETQYF.

The V call is TRBV19, the J call TRBJ2-7, with D perhaps given as TRBD1 or TRBD2 (6 bases each). The germline V and J ends were trimmed by 9 bases and 6 bases, with 18 bases remaining between them. CDR3 length: 13 residues. Germline V CDR1 and CDR2: LNHDA, SQIVND (reference sequence). Here the CDR3 reads CARPEGVSAEQYF. The DNA of the CDR3 is TGTGCCAGGCCGGAGGGGGTCTCCGCCGAGCAGTACTTC.

This chain links TRBV19 with TRBJ2-7; D call uncertain. Trimming shortened V by 5 bases and J by 5 bases, and 16 bases separated the two germline ends. CDR3 length equals 14 residues. Per the germline V gene, CDR1 is LNHDA and CDR2 is SQIVND (reference sequence). CDR3 coding DNA: TGTGCCAGTAGTTCCGGTGGTCCTATGGACGAGCAGTACTTC. This codes for CASSSGGPMDEQYF.

The chain has TRBV7-6 and TRBJ2-3; the D call may be TRBD1 or TRBD2 (5 bases each). Germline V CDR1 and CDR2: SGHVS, FNYEAQ. V was pared by 0 bases and J by 4 bases, with 17 bases between. This CDR3 has 17 amino acids. CDR3: CASSLAEGQRGADTQYF. For the CDR3, the DNA is TGTGCCAGCAGCTTAGCAGAGGGGCAGCGAGGGGCAGATACGCAGTATTTT.

The sample holds a few counts of this clone. This rearrangement joins TRBV12-3 or TRBV12-4 to TRBJ1-6; the D gene is possibly TRBD1 (5 bases). V was cut by 3 bases and J by 12 bases, with 9 bases left in between. The CDR3 spans 12 residues. The CDR3 sequence: CASSFREGPLHF. In DNA, the CDR3 is TGTGCCAGCAGTTTCAGGGAAGGACCCCTCCACTTT.

This clone was counted a few times. The chain employs TRBV6-6 and TRBJ2-7; D gene ambiguous. Germline loops: CDR1 MNHNY, CDR2 SVGAGI (reference sequence). Trimming took off 6 bases at V and 0 bases at J, with 9 bases between the two ends. This CDR3 is built from 13 residues. Written as DNA, the CDR3 is TGTGCCAGCAGGGCCAGTAACTCCTACGAGCAGTACTTC. It translates to CASRASNSYEQYF.

The chain has TRBV3-1 (or the pseudogene TRBV3-2) and TRBJ1-2; TRBD1 aligns across 7 bases. Trimming at V came to 3 bases and at J to 7 bases, leaving 5 bases not matched to a gene. CDR3 length: 13 residues. The germline V gene encodes CDR1 LGHDT and CDR2 YNNKEL (reference sequence). The chain's CDR3 is CASSHLPGGGYTF. The DNA of the CDR3 is TGTGCCAGCAGCCATCTGCCAGGGGGTGGCTACACCTTC.

This clone was detected once. V and J are TRBV10-3 and TRBJ2-1; 8 bases align to TRBD2. The CDR3 runs 15 residues. The ends lost 5 bases at V and 0 bases at J; junction bases unmatched: 3. Germline V gene lookup returns CDR1 ENHRY and CDR2 SYGVKD. CDR3 region: CAISLAGSSYNEQFF. CDR3 nucleotide sequence: TGTGCCATCAGTCTAGCGGGTAGCTCCTACAATGAGCAGTTCTTC.

The CDR3 sequence is CASSSPGLAAYEQYF. CDR3 nucleotide sequence: TGTGCCAGCAGCAGTCCGGGACTAGCGGCCTACGAGCAGTACTTC. The chain links TRBV6-2 or TRBV6-3 to TRBJ2-7; 11 bases agree with TRBD2. The germline gives CDR1 MNHEY, CDR2 SVGEGT. Losses at the gene ends were 6 bases for V and 2 bases for J; bases not matched to a gene: 6. The CDR3 is 15 amino acids.

The chain links TRBV5-1 to TRBJ2-5; D may be TRBD1 (5 bases). CDR3 length equals 14 residues. CDR1 is SGHRS, CDR2 YFSETQ, per germline. The V and J ends lost 3 bases and 2 bases respectively, with 11 bases between them. The CDR3 here is CASSSRTPQETQYF. For the CDR3, the DNA is TGCGCCAGCAGCTCACGGACACCGCAAGAGACCCAGTACTTC.

The rearrangement uses TRBV30 and TRBJ2-2; TRBD1 matches 7 bases. Germline loops: CDR1 GTSNPN, CDR2 SVGIG (reference sequence). This CDR3 is 15 amino acids long. With V trimmed by 2 bases and J by 7 bases, 10 bases remained unmatched. In DNA, the CDR3 is TGTGCCTGGAGTTTGAGGGGGCGCCGGGGCGGGGAGCTGTTTTTT. Translation gives CAWSLRGRRGGELFF.

The V gene is TRBV2, the J gene TRBJ2-7; 9 bases line up with TRBD2. Looked up from germline, CDR1 is SNHLY and CDR2 is FYNNEI. V was pared by 7 bases and J by 7 bases, with 11 bases of the junction left unmatched. The length of the CDR3 is 14 residues. CDR3 DNA: TGTGCCAGCACACAGGCGGGAGGGCCAAGAGAGCAGTACTTC. This sequence encodes CASTQAGGPREQYF.

This chain links TRBV7-9 with TRBJ1-3; no firm D call. Germline CDR1 reads SEHNR; CDR2 reads FQNEAQ (reference sequence). The CDR3 sequence is 16 residues long. The V end was cut by 4 bases, the J end by 5 bases, with 18 bases between. CDR3 protein: CASSSSYRASRNTIYF. CDR3 DNA sequence: TGTGCCAGCAGCTCCTCCTACAGAGCCTCACGAAACACCATATATTTT. Full variable domain (rest looked up from reference TRBV7-9 and TRBJ1-3): DTGVSQNPRHKITKRGQNVTFRCDPISEHNRLYWYRQTLGQGPEFLTYFQNEAQLEKSRLLSDRFSAERPKGSFSTLEIQRTEQGDSAMYLCASSSSYRASRNTIYFGEGSWLTVV.